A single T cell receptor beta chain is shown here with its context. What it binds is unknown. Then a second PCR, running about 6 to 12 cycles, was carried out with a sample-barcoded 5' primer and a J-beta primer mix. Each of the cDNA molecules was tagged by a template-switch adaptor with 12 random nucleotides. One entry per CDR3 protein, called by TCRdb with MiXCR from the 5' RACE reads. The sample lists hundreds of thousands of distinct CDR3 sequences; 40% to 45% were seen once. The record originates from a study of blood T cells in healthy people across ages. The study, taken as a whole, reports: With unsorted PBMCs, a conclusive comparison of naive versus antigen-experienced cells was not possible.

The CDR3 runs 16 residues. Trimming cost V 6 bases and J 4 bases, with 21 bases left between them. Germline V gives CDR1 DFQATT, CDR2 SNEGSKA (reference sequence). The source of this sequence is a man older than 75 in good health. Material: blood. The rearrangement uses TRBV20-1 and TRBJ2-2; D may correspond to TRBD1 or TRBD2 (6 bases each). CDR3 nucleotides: TGCAGTGCGAAGTCTGCGGAGGGGGTCGGCACCGGGGAGCTGTTTTTT. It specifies CSAKSAEGVGTGELFF.